This TCR beta chain was retrieved from a study of blood T cells in healthy people across ages. Roughly 9.2 milliliters was the volume of peripheral blood drawn from each donor. Isolation per sample recovered at least 6 million PBMCs. Sample-barcoded 5' priming and a J-beta primer mix drove a second PCR of roughly 6 to 12 cycles. MiXCR, applied by TCRdb to the 5' RACE reads, yields one record per CDR3 protein. Of approximately 1.5 million distinct CDR3 sequences in the sample, about 35% are singletons; the top ten hold over 9%. This clonotype was seen more than once but under ten times. Trimming removed 2 bases from V and 4 bases from J, with 8 bases in between. The CDR3 runs 13 residues. Germline V gives CDR1 LGHDT, CDR2 YNNKEL (reference sequence).

This TCR was sampled from a woman in her twenties or thirties in good health. Material for sequencing was blood. This chain uses TRBV3-1 with TRBJ1-2, with a tentative D call TRBD1 (5 bases). The CDR3 bases are TGTGCCAGCAGCCAACAGCAGGGCTATGGCTACACCTTC. Its translation is CASSQQQGYGYTF.